The following is a T cell receptor (beta chain) sequence with its context. Its antigen is not identified. A universal primer site was added by template switching, and unique molecular identifiers were carried by the cDNA. TCRdb recomputed calls from the 5' RACE reads with MiXCR, one row per CDR3 protein. Here the sample spans fewer than 550,000 distinct CDR3 sequences, around an eighth being singletons. The data belong to a study of identical twins. Broader study findings: Rather than following the same donors, the conclusions depended on cross-sectional statistical analysis. Partial confounding of zero-insertion analyses by invariant MAIT and iNKT cells was possible.

The sample also formed part of further work on yellow fever vaccine responses in identical twins. That investigation notes: Convergence reportedly seemed to mark part of the twins' vaccine T cell response, with personalization marking the rest.

The origin of this receptor is a young woman in good health. Sequenced sample: CD4+ T cells sorted from blood.

The CDR3 DNA reads TGTGCCAGCAGTTTAAACGACGCGGTCAACGAGCAGTACTTC. Translating it yields CASSLNDAVNEQYF. The V gene is TRBV27, the J gene TRBJ2-7; no clear D gene. Germline V lookup: CDR1 MNHEY, CDR2 SMNVEV (reference sequence). This CDR3 contains 14 residues. V lost 2 bases and J lost 5, with 13 bases in between.